One T cell receptor (beta chain) is described in this entry. The data are from a study of cytomegalovirus exposure and HLA in healthy donors. Germline-derived CDR1 and CDR2 are MGHDK and SYGVNS. V shed 6 bases, J shed 3 bases, and the junction held 0 bases outside the gene matches. The CDR3 loop spans 12 amino acids. Assay: immunoSEQ multiplex PCR; the TCRdb copy retains only in-frame clones and omits some. Of about 63,000 clones in the sample, more than 80% are singletons; the top ten hold about 1.2%. The clonotype originates from a young woman in good health and CMV-seronegative. The chain is built from TRBV25-1 and TRBJ1-1; 8 bases map to TRBD1. The material sequenced was PBMCs. CDR3 DNA sequence: TGTGCCAGCAGGACAGGGGACACTGAAGCTTTCTTT. Translated, it gives CASRTGDTEAFF.